The 5 T cell receptor beta chains presented below share a single source sample, sequenced in a study of identical twins. MiXCR, applied by TCRdb to the 5' RACE reads, yields one record per CDR3 protein. The sample shows 470,000 or so distinct CDR3 sequences, 20% to 25% of them seen only once. The sample was also reused in another study, on T cells expressing NK-cell markers.

Sample: CD4+ T cells sorted from blood. The receptors were gathered from a woman aged 18-30 years in good health.

Only a few counts were recorded for this clonotype. DNA for the CDR3: TGCGCCAGCAGCCAAGGGAACCTAGCGGCTACTCCTTCGGGAGATACGCAGTATTTT. This encodes CASSQGNLAATPSGDTQYF. The genes are TRBV4-3 and TRBJ2-3, with TRBD2 matching over 7 bases. Germline CDR1 and CDR2: LGHNA and YSLEER. The CDR3 is 19 amino acids. Trimming cost V 1 base and J 5 bases; bases outside gene matches: 18.

The chain employs TRBV5-1 and TRBJ2-1, with 14 bases aligning to TRBD2. Germline V lookup: CDR1 SGHRS, CDR2 YFSETQ. The CDR3 runs to 15 residues. Unmatched junction bases numbered 5, after V lost 4 bases and J lost 8 bases. CDR3 sequence (DNA): TGCGCCAGCAGCGAGGGACTAGCGGGGGCCGATGAGCAGTTCTTC. This gives the protein CASSEGLAGADEQFF. Using reference TRBV5-1 and TRBJ2-1 for the parts outside the CDR3, the full variable domain is KAGVTQTPRYLIKTRGQQVTLSCSPISGHRSVSWYQQTPGQGLQFLFEYFSETQRNKGNFPGRFSGRQFSNSRSEMNVSTLELGDSALYLCASSEGLAGADEQFFGPGTRLTVL.

The V gene is TRBV20-1, the J gene TRBJ2-7; D might be TRBD1 (6 bases). CDR1 is DFQATT, CDR2 SNEGSKA, per germline (reference sequence). The CDR3 sequence is 13 residues long. Trimming stripped 7 bases from V and 7 bases from J, with 20 bases between. The DNA of the CDR3 is TGCAGTGTGGGGGCGCGTCTTGTGGGGGAGCAGTACTTC. Protein: CSVGARLVGEQYF.

There are a few counts of this clonotype. The J gene is TRBJ2-3, the V gene TRBV24-1; maybe TRBD1 (5 bases). From germline, CDR1 is KGHDR and CDR2 SFDVKD. Deletions cut 3 bases from V and 0 bases from J, with 9 bases between. There are 15 residues in the CDR3. Here the CDR3 reads CATSDRGESTDTQYF. The CDR3 coding sequence is TGTGCCACCAGTGATAGGGGTGAGAGCACAGATACGCAGTATTTT.

This clonotype occurred many times. The gene calls are TRBV20-1 and TRBJ1-2, with 10 bases fitting TRBD1. With 5 bases clipped from V and 5 bases from J, the junction kept 5 bases outside the gene matches. The length of the CDR3 is 13 residues. The germline V gene has CDR1 DFQATT and CDR2 SNEGSKA (reference sequence). This CDR3 reads CSALPGQGYGYTF. CDR3 DNA sequence: TGCAGTGCTTTGCCGGGACAGGGGTATGGCTACACCTTC.